Shown below are 3 T cell receptor beta chains from a single sample sequenced in a study of blood T cell repertoires in COVID-19. Some clones are missing from TCRdb's copy, which holds only in-frame ones; the method was immunoSEQ multiplex PCR. The sample yields under 300,000 clones, about 80% seen once. Sequenced sample: PBMCs or T cells enriched from blood (not recorded which). Receptors originate from a man aged 35-49 years who had recovered from COVID-19.

The chain combines TRBV29-1 with TRBJ2-7, with 9 bases aligning to TRBD1. The CDR3 length is 14 residues. The germline gives CDR1 SQVTM, CDR2 ANQGSEA. Trimming removed 4 bases from V and 0 bases from J; junction bases left unmatched: 4. The CDR3 sequence is CSVVPGQGSYEQYF. DNA for the CDR3: TGCAGCGTTGTTCCGGGACAGGGCTCCTACGAGCAGTACTTC.

The chain uses TRBV15 and TRBJ2-2, with D uncertain. V was clipped by 2 bases and J by 7 bases, with 8 bases between them. Germline assignment: CDR1 LNHNV and CDR2 YYDKDF (reference sequence). This CDR3 is 13 amino acids long. The CDR3 loop is CATSRFQDGELFF. CDR3 coding DNA: TGTGCCACCAGCAGATTCCAGGACGGGGAGCTGTTTTTT. Drawing the rest from reference TRBV15 and TRBJ2-2, the complete variable domain is DAMVIQNPRYQVTQFGKPVTLSCSQTLNHNVMYWYQQKSSQAPKLLFHYYDKDFNNEADTPDNFQSRRPNTSFCFLDIRSPGLGDTAMYLCATSRFQDGELFFGEGSRLTVL.

The chain links TRBV19 to TRBJ2-4; weak D call: TRBD2 (6 bases). The CDR3 has 13 residues. CDR1 is LNHDA and CDR2 is SQIVND in the germline V gene (reference sequence). V was trimmed by 8 bases and J by 4 bases, leaving 12 bases between them. CDR3 nucleotides: TGTGCCAGTGAGAACCGGGGGAAAAACATTCAGTACTTC. Translation: CASENRGKNIQYF. Together with reference TRBV19 and TRBJ2-4, the CDR3 gives the full variable domain: DGGITQSPKYLFRKEGQNVTLSCEQNLNHDAMYWYRQDPGQGLRLIYYSQIVNDFQKGDIAEGYSVSREKKESFPLTVTSAQKNPTAFYLCASENRGKNIQYFGAGTRLSVL.